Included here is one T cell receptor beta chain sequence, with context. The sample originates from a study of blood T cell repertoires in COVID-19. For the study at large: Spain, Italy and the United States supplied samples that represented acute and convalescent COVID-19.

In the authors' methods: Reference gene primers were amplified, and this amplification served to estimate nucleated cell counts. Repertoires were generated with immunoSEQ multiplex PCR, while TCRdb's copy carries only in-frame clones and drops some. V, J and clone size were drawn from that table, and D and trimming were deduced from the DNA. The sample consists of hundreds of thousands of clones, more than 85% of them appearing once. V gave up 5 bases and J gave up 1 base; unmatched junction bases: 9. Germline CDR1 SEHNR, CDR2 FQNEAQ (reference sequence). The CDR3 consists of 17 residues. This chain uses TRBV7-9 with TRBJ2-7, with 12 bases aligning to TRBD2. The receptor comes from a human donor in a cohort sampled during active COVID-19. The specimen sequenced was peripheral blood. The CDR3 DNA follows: TGTGCCAGCAGCCGAACTAGCGGGAGGTCCATATCCTACGAGCAGTACTTC. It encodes CASSRTSGRSISYEQYF.